This T cell receptor beta chain was recorded in a study of circulating and synovial CD4+ cells in juvenile arthritis. The table came from immunoSEQ multiplex PCR; TCRdb's copy has only in-frame clones and leaves some out. The sample lists fewer than 40,000 clones; roughly 95% were seen once. CDR3 length: 14 residues. V was clipped by 3 bases and J by 4 bases, with 10 bases between them. Germline CDR1 LNHDA, CDR2 SQIVND (reference sequence). The clonotype originates from a human donor with juvenile idiopathic arthritis. Sample: CD4+ T cells from blood. The chain recombines TRBV19 with TRBJ1-5; D possibly corresponds to TRBD1 (6 bases). CDR3: CASSIGQGNQPQHF. The DNA for the CDR3 is TGTGCCAGTAGTATTGGTCAGGGGAATCAGCCCCAGCATTTT.